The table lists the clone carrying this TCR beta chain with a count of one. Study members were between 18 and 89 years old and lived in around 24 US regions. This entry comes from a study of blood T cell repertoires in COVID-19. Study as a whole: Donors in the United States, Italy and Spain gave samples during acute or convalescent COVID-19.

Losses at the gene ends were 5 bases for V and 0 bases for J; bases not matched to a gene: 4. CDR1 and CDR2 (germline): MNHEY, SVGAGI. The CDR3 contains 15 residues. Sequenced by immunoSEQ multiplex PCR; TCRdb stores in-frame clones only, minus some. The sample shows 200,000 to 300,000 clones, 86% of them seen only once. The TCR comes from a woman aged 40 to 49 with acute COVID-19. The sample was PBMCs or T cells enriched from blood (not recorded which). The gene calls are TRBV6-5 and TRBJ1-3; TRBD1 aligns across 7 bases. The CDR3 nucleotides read TGTGCCAGCAGTACAGGGGCTACCTCTGGAAACACCATATATTTT. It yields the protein CASSTGATSGNTIYF.